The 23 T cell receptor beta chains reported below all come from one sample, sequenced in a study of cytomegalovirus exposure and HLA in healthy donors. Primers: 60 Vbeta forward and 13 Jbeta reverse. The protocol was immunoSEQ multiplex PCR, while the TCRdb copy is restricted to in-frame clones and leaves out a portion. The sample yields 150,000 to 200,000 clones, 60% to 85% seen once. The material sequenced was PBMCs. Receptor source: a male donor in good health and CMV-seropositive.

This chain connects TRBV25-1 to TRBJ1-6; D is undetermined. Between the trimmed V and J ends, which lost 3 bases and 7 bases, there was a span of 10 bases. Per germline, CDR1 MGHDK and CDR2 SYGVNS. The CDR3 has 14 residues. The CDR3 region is CASSENYSNSPLHF. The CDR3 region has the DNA TGTGCCAGCAGTGAGAATTACTCCAATTCACCCCTCCACTTT.

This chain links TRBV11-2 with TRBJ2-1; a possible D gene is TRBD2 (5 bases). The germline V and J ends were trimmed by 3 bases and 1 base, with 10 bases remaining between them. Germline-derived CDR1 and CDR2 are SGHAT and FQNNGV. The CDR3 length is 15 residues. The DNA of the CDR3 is TGTGCCAGCAGCTTCCCCGGAGGTTCCTACAATGAGCAGTTCTTC. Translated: CASSFPGGSYNEQFF.

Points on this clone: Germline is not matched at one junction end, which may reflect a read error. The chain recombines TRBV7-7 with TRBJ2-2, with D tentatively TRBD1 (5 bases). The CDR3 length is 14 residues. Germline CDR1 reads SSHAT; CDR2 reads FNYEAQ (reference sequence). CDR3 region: CASSRTTFTGELFF. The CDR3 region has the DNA TGTGCTAGCAGTCGGACAACTTTCACCGGGGAGCTGTTTTTT.

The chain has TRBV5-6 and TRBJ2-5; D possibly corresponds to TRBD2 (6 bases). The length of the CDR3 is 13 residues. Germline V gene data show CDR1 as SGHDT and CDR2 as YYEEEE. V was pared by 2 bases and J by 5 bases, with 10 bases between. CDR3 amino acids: CASSFLGGETQYF. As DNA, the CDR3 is TGTGCCAGCAGCTTCTTGGGGGGTGAGACCCAGTACTTC. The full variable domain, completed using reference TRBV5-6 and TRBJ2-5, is DAGVTQSPTHLIKTRGQQVTLRCSPKSGHDTVSWYQQALGQGPQFIFQYYEEEERQRGNFPDRFSGHQFPNYSSELNVNALLLGDSALYLCASSFLGGETQYFGPGTRLLVL.

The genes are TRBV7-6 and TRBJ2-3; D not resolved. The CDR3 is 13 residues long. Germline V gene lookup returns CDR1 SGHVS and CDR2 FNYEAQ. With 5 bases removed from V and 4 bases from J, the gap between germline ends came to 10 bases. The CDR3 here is CASSLGSSDTQYF. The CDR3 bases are TGTGCCAGCAGCCTGGGTAGCTCAGATACGCAGTATTTT.

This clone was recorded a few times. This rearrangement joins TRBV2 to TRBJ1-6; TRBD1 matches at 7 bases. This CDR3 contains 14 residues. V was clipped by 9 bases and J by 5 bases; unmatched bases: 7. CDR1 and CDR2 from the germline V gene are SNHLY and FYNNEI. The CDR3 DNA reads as TGTGCCAGTGCGGGACAGCTGGATAATTCACCCCTCCACTTT. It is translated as CASAGQLDNSPLHF.

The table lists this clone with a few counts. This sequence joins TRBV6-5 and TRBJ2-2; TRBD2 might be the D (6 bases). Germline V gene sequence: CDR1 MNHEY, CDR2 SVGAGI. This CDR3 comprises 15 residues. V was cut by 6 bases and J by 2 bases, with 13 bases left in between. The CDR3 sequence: CASRGWRGNTGELFF. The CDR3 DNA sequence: TGTGCCAGCAGGGGATGGCGGGGTAACACCGGGGAGCTGTTTTTT.

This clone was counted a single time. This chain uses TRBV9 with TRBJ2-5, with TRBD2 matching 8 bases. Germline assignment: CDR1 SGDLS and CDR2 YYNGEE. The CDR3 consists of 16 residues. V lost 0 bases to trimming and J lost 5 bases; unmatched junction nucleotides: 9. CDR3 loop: CASSVGSGGALETQYF. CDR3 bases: TGTGCCAGCAGCGTAGGCTCGGGGGGGGCGCTGGAGACCCAGTACTTC.

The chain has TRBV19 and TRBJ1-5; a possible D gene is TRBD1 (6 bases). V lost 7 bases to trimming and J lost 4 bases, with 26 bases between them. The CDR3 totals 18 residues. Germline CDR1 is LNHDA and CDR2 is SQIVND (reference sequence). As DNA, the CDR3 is TGTGCCAGTACCACGGGGTCGGGGGGCCTAAGGGGAAATCAGCCCCAGCATTTT. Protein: CASTTGSGGLRGNQPQHF.

CDR3 residues: CASRPQPFTNYGYTF. CDR3 DNA sequence: TGTGCCAGCAGACCACAGCCTTTTACTAACTATGGCTACACCTTC. The genes are TRBV6-1 and TRBJ1-2; the D is unclear. This CDR3 is 15 amino acids long. V was trimmed by 6 bases and J by 0 bases, leaving 14 bases between them. CDR1 is MNHNS and CDR2 is SASEGT in the germline V gene.

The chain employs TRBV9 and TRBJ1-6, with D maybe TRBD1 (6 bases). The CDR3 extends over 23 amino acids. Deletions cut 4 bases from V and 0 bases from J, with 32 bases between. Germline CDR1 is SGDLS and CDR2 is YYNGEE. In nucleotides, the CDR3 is TGTGCCAGCAGCCAGACCGATAGACAGGCCCTTTGGGTTCCCGGCTCCTATAATTCACCCCTCCACTTT. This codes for CASSQTDRQALWVPGSYNSPLHF.

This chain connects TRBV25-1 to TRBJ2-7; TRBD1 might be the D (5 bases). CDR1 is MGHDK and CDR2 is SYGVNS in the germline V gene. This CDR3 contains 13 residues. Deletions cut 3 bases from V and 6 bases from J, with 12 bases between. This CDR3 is CASSDRGYSEQYF. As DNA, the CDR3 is TGTGCCAGCAGTGATAGGGGATACAGCGAGCAGTACTTC.

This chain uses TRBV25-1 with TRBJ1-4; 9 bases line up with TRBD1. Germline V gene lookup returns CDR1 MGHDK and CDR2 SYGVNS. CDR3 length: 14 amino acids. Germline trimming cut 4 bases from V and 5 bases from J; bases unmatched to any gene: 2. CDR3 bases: TGTGCCAGCAGTGTAGGGACAGGGAATGAAAAACTGTTTTTT. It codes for CASSVGTGNEKLFF.

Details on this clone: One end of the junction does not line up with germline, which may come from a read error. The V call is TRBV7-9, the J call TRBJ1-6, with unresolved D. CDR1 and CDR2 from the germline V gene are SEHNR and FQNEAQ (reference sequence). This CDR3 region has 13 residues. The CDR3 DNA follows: TGTGCCAGCAGCATCCTTGATATTTCACTCCTCCACTTT. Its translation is CASSILDISLLHF.

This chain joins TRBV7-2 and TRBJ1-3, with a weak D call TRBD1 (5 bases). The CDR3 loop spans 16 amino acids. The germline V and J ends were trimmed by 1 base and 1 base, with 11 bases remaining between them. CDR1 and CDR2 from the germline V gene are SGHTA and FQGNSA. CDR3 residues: CASSLGRDSSGNTIYF. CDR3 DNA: TGTGCCAGCAGCTTAGGACGGGACTCTTCTGGAAACACCATATATTTT.

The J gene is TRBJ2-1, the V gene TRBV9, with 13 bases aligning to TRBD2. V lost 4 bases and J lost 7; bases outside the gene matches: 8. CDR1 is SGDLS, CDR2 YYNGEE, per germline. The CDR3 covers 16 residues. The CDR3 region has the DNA TGTGCCAGCAGCCCTGAACTAGCGGGGGGGCAAAATGAGCAGTTCTTC. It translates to CASSPELAGGQNEQFF.

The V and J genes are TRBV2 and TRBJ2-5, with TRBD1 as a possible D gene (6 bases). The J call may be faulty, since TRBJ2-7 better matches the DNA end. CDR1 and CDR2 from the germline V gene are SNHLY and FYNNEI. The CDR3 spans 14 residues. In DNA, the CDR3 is TGTGCCAGCAGTCCTAACAGGGAGCTCTACGAGCAGTACTTC. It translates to CASSPNRELYEQYF.

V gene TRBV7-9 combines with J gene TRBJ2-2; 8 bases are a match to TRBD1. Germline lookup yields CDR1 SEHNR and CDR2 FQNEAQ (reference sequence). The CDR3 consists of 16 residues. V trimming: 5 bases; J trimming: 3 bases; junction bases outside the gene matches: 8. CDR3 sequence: CASSVFQGADTGELFF. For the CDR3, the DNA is TGTGCCAGCAGCGTTTTTCAGGGGGCGGACACCGGGGAGCTGTTTTTT.

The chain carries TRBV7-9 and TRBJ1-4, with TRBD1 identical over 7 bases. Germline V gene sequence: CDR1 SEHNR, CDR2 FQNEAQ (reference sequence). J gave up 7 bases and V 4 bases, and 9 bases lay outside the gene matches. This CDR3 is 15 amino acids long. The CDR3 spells CASSSHRGRGEKLFF. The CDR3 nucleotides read TGTGCCAGCAGCTCCCACAGGGGAAGGGGTGAAAAACTGTTTTTT.

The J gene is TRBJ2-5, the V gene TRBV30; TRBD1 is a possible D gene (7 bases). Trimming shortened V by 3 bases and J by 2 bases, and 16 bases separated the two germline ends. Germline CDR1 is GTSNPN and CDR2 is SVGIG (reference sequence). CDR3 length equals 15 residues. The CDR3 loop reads CAWRKGAGGQETQYF. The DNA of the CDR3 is TGTGCCTGGAGAAAGGGGGCTGGGGGGCAAGAGACCCAGTACTTC.

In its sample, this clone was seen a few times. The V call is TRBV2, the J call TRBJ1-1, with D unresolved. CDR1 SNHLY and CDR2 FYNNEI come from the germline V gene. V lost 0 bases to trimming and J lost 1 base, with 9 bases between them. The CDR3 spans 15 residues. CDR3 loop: CASSEARARNTEAFF. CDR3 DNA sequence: TGTGCCAGCAGTGAAGCGCGGGCCCGGAACACTGAAGCTTTCTTT.

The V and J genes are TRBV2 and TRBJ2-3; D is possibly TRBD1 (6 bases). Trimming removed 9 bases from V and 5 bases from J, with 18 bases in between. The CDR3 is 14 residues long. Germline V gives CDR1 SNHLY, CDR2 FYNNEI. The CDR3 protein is CARSTGARGDTQYF. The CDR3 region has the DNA TGTGCCAGGTCGACAGGCGCCCGCGGAGATACGCAGTATTTT. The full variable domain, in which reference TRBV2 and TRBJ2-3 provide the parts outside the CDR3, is EPEVTQTPSHQVTQMGQEVILRCVPISNHLYFYWYRQILGQKVEFLVSFYNNEISEKSEIFDDQFSVERPDGSNFTLKIRSTKLEDSAMYFCARSTGARGDTQYFGPGTRLTVL.

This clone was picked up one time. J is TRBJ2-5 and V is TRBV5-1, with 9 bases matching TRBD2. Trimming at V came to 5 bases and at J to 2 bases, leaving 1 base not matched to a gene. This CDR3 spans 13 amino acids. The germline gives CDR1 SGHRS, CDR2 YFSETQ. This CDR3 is CASSSGGQETQYF. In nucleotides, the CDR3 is TGCGCCAGCAGTAGCGGGGGACAAGAGACCCAGTACTTC.